These T cell receptor beta chains were read from a single sample in a study of regulatory dendritic cells for organ transplantation. Assay used: immunoSEQ multiplex PCR; TCRdb lists only in-frame clones, some missing. The data contain 29,000 or so clones, about three quarters of them singletons. Sample: memory CD4+ T cells from blood. The receptor source for this set is a human donor in good health. CDR3s include the opening cysteine and the closing phenylalanine or tryptophan. The D gene is left open where the match is weak. Expanded clones are given a class, and other clones once, few, many or no size at all.

abundance: NA
d_gene: TRBD2
j_gene: TRBJ2-5
v_gene: TRBV30
CDR3nt: TGTGCCTGGAGTGTATGGGGCCTAGCGGGGTTCCAAGAGACCCAGTACTTC
CDR3aa: CAWSVWGLAGFQETQYF

abundance: NA
d_gene: NA
j_gene: TRBJ2-7
v_gene: TRBV5-6
CDR3nt: TGTGCCAGCAGCTTGATCGGGGCCGAGCAGTACTTC
CDR3aa: CASSLIGAEQYF

abundance: NA
d_gene: TRBD2
j_gene: TRBJ2-3
v_gene: TRBV6-4
CDR3nt: TGTGCCAGCAGTGACACTAGCGGGGGGGCAGATACGCAGTATTTT
CDR3aa: CASSDTSGGADTQYF

abundance: NA
d_gene: NA
j_gene: TRBJ1-2
v_gene: TRBV12-5
CDR3nt: TGTGCTAGTGGTTTATGGGGGCTTCTTTATGGCTACACCTTC
CDR3aa: CASGLWGLLYGYTF

abundance: NA
d_gene: NA
j_gene: TRBJ1-4
v_gene: TRBV6-5
CDR3nt: TGTGCCAGCAGGCGGGACTCCCAACCGGGAAAACTGTTTTTT
CDR3aa: CASRRDSQPGKLFF

abundance: NA
d_gene: NA
j_gene: TRBJ2-7
v_gene: TRBV6-1
CDR3nt: TGTGCCGGCAAGGGGGGCCTCAGCTCCTACGAGCAGTACTTC
CDR3aa: CAGKGGLSSYEQYF

abundance: NA
d_gene: NA
j_gene: TRBJ2-7
v_gene: TRBV6-1
CDR3nt: TGTGCCGCCTCCTCTGGGGGGACCCTCTACGAGCAGTACTTC
CDR3aa: CAASSGGTLYEQYF

abundance: NA
d_gene: TRBD1
j_gene: TRBJ1-2
v_gene: TRBV4-2
CDR3nt: TGTGCCAGCAGCCCGACAGGGGAGACTAACTATGGCTACACCTTC
CDR3aa: CASSPTGETNYGYTF

abundance: NA
d_gene: NA
j_gene: TRBJ1-5
v_gene: TRBV7-2
CDR3nt: TGTGCCAGCAGCTTAGAGGTAAATCAGCCCCAGCATTTT
CDR3aa: CASSLEVNQPQHF

abundance: NA
d_gene: TRBD2
j_gene: TRBJ2-7
v_gene: TRBV4-1
CDR3nt: TGCGCCAGCAGCCCGGGACTAGCGGGAGTCGAGCAGTACTTC
CDR3aa: CASSPGLAGVEQYF

abundance: NA
d_gene: TRBD1
j_gene: TRBJ1-1
v_gene: TRBV7-9
CDR3nt: TGTGCCAGCAGCTTCTTGGACAGGGAAGCTTTCTTT
CDR3aa: CASSFLDREAFF

abundance: NA
d_gene: NA
j_gene: TRBJ2-1
v_gene: TRBV5-4
CDR3nt: TGTGCCAGCAGCTTGACTGGACGAGGCTACAATGAGCAGTTCTTC
CDR3aa: CASSLTGRGYNEQFF

abundance: NA
d_gene: NA
j_gene: TRBJ2-3
v_gene: TRBV6-5
CDR3nt: TGTGCCAGCAGCGCGCGCTTGGGGGATACGCAGTATTTT
CDR3aa: CASSARLGDTQYF

abundance: NA
d_gene: NA
j_gene: TRBJ2-2
v_gene: TRBV9
CDR3nt: TGTGCCAGCAGCGTAGCTCTGGATTCGAACGGGGAGCTGTTTTTT
CDR3aa: CASSVALDSNGELFF

abundance: NA
d_gene: TRBD1
j_gene: TRBJ2-7
v_gene: TRBV6-1
CDR3nt: TGTGCCAGCAGTGACCTCCCGGGACAGGGGGCTTACGAGCAGTACTTC
CDR3aa: CASSDLPGQGAYEQYF

abundance: NA
d_gene: NA
j_gene: TRBJ2-1
v_gene: TRBV7-2
CDR3nt: TGTGCCAGCAGCTTAGACGGGGCCCTAAGTAGTGAGCAGTTCTTC
CDR3aa: CASSLDGALSSEQFF

abundance: few
d_gene: NA
j_gene: TRBJ1-1
v_gene: TRBV5-8
CDR3nt: TGTGCCAGCAGCTACCGAACCGTCAGGGAGATGAACACTGAAGCTTTCTTT
CDR3aa: CASSYRTVREMNTEAFF

abundance: few
d_gene: TRBD1
j_gene: TRBJ2-7
v_gene: TRBV2
CDR3nt: TGTGCCACCCGGGACAGGACCGACGAGCAGTACTTC
CDR3aa: CATRDRTDEQYF

abundance: NA
d_gene: NA
j_gene: TRBJ2-7
v_gene: TRBV19
CDR3nt: TGTGCCAGTAGTAAGCGAGGGAGCTCCTACGAGCAGTACTTC
CDR3aa: CASSKRGSSYEQYF

abundance: NA
d_gene: NA
j_gene: TRBJ2-5
v_gene: TRBV11-2
CDR3nt: TGTGCCAGCAGCGACCGGGACTGGCGTTTTAAAGAGACCCAGTACTTC
CDR3aa: CASSDRDWRFKETQYF

abundance: few
d_gene: TRBD1
j_gene: TRBJ2-2
v_gene: TRBV11-2
CDR3nt: TGTGCCAGCAGCAGAGACAGGGAACGGGAGCTGTTTTTT
CDR3aa: CASSRDRERELFF

abundance: NA
d_gene: NA
j_gene: TRBJ2-5
v_gene: TRBV2
CDR3nt: TGTGCCAGCAGACAAAAAAACCAGGGTGAAGAGACCCAGTACTTC
CDR3aa: CASRQKNQGEETQYF

abundance: few
d_gene: TRBD2
j_gene: TRBJ2-6
v_gene: TRBV4-3
CDR3nt: TGCGCCAGCAGCCAAGACGGGGAGGGATCCGGGGCCAACGTCCTGACTTTC
CDR3aa: CASSQDGEGSGANVLTF

abundance: NA
d_gene: TRBD1
j_gene: TRBJ2-7
v_gene: TRBV7-9
CDR3nt: TGTGCCAGCAGCCTAAGACAGGGGGGAAACTACGAGCAGTACTTC
CDR3aa: CASSLRQGGNYEQYF

abundance: NA
d_gene: NA
j_gene: TRBJ1-2
v_gene: TRBV27
CDR3nt: TGTGCCAGCAGTTTCGGGCAGGGTAATGGCTACACCTTC
CDR3aa: CASSFGQGNGYTF

abundance: once
d_gene: TRBD1
j_gene: TRBJ2-5
v_gene: TRBV7-9
CDR3nt: TGTGCCAGCAGCTTATCGGGACAGGGTAAAGAGACCCAGTACTTC
CDR3aa: CASSLSGQGKETQYF

abundance: NA
d_gene: TRBD2
j_gene: TRBJ2-5
v_gene: TRBV9
CDR3nt: TGTGCCAGCAGCGTAGAGGCGGGAGGGTTAGAGACCCAGTACTTC
CDR3aa: CASSVEAGGLETQYF

abundance: NA
d_gene: NA
j_gene: TRBJ1-1
v_gene: TRBV30
CDR3nt: TGTGCCTGGAAAGAGCGACAGGTGGGCACTGAAGCTTTCTTT
CDR3aa: CAWKERQVGTEAFF

abundance: medium-sized
d_gene: TRBD1
j_gene: TRBJ2-7
v_gene: TRBV6-5
CDR3nt: TGTGCCAGCAGTTCTCCCGGGACAGGGACCTACGAGCAGTACTTC
CDR3aa: CASSSPGTGTYEQYF

abundance: NA
d_gene: NA
j_gene: TRBJ2-7
v_gene: TRBV20-1
CDR3nt: TGCAGTGCCTCCGACAGCTACGAGCAGTACTTC
CDR3aa: CSASDSYEQYF

abundance: NA
d_gene: NA
j_gene: TRBJ2-7
v_gene: TRBV11-3
CDR3nt: TGTGCCAGCAGCTTAGATACTAGCAGCTACGAGCAGTACTTC
CDR3aa: CASSLDTSSYEQYF

abundance: NA
d_gene: TRBD2
j_gene: TRBJ2-1
v_gene: TRBV4-1
CDR3nt: TGCGCCAGCAGCCAGGCGACTAGCGGGATGGTCTATGAGCAGTTCTTC
CDR3aa: CASSQATSGMVYEQFF

abundance: NA
d_gene: TRBD1
j_gene: TRBJ1-4
v_gene: TRBV6-6
CDR3nt: TGTGCCAGCAGTACCGGACAGGTTATAAATGAAAAACTGTTTTTT
CDR3aa: CASSTGQVINEKLFF

abundance: NA
d_gene: NA
j_gene: TRBJ2-1
v_gene: TRBV7-2
CDR3nt: TGTGCCAGCAGCTCGCCCCTAGCCGTAATCTTC
CDR3aa: CASSSPLAVIF

abundance: NA
d_gene: NA
j_gene: TRBJ2-3
v_gene: TRBV27
CDR3nt: TGTGCCAGCAGGGGAGCCCTAAGCGAGGGCACAGATACGCAGTATTTT
CDR3aa: CASRGALSEGTDTQYF

abundance: NA
d_gene: TRBD1
j_gene: TRBJ2-1
v_gene: TRBV5-1
CDR3nt: TGCGCCAGCAGCTTCTCCCAGGGACAGGGTACCTTCGGTGAGCAGTTCTTC
CDR3aa: CASSFSQGQGTFGEQFF

abundance: few
d_gene: NA
j_gene: TRBJ2-3
v_gene: TRBV7-9
CDR3nt: TGTGCCAGCAGCCTCTCCCCTGGAGATACGCAGTATTTT
CDR3aa: CASSLSPGDTQYF